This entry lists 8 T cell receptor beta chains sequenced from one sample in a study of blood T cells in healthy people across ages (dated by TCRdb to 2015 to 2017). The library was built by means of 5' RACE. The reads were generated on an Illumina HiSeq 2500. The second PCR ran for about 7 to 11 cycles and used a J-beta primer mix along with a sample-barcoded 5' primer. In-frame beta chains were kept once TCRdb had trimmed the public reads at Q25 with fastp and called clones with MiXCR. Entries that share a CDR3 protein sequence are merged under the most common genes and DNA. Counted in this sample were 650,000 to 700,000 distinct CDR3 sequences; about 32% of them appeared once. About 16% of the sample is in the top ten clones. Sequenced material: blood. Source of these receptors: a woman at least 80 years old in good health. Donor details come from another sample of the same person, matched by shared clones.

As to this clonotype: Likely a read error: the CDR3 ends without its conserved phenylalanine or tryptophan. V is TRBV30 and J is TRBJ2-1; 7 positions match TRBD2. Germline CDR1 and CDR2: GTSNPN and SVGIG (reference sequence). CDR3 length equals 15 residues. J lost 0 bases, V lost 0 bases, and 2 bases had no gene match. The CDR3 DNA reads TGTGCCTGGAGTGTCGGGGGGAGCTCCTACAATGAGCAGTTCTGC. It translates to CAWSVGGSSYNEQFC.

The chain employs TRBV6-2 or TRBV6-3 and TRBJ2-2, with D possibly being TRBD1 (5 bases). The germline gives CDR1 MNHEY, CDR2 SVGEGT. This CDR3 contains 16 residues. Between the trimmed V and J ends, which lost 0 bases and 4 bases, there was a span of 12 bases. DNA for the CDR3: TGTGCCAGCAGTTACTCGGCAGGGCAAAGCACCGGGGAGCTGTTTTTT. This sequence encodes CASSYSAGQSTGELFF.

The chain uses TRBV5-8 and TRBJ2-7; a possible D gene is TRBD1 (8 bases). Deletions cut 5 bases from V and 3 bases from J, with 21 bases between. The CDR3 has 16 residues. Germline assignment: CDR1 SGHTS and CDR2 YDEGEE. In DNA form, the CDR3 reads TGTGCCAGCAGGGCGGACAGGGACTATCATCACTACGAGCAGTACTTC. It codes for CASRADRDYHHYEQYF. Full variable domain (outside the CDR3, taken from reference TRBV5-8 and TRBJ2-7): EAGVTQSPTHLIKTRGQQATLRCSPISGHTSVYWYQQALGLGLQFLLWYDEGEERNRGNFPPRFSGRQFPNYSSELNVNALELEDSALYLCASRADRDYHHYEQYFGPGTRLTVT.

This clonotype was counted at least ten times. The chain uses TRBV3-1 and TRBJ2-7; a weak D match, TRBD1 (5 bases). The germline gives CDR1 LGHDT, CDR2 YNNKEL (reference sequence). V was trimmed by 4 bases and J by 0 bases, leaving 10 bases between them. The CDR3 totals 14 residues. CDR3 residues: CASSRGLSSYEQYF. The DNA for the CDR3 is TGTGCCAGCAGCCGGGGCCTGAGCTCCTACGAGCAGTACTTC.

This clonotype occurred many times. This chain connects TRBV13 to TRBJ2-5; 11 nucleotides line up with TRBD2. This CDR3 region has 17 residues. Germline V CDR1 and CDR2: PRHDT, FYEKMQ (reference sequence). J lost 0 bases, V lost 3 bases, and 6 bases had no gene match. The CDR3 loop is CASSLYSGGVYQETQYF. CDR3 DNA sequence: TGTGCCAGCAGCTTGTATAGCGGGGGGGTTTACCAAGAGACCCAGTACTTC.

The CDR3 nucleotides are TGTGCCAGCAGCCAAGATGGGACAGGCCTCCTGGGGGGCGATCAGCCCCAGCATTTT. Protein: CASSQDGTGLLGGDQPQHF. The chain links TRBV14 to TRBJ1-5, with 8 bases matching TRBD1. V dropped 0 bases and J dropped 5; count of bases not matched to a gene: 15. Per the germline V gene, CDR1 is SGHDN and CDR2 is FVKESK. This CDR3 has 19 amino acids.

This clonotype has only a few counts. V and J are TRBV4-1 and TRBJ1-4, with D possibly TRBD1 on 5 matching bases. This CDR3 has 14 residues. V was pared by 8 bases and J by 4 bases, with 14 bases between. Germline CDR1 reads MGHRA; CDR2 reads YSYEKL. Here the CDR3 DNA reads TGCGCCAGCGGCAGGGAGGTTTTTAATGAAAAACTGTTTTTT. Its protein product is CASGREVFNEKLFF.

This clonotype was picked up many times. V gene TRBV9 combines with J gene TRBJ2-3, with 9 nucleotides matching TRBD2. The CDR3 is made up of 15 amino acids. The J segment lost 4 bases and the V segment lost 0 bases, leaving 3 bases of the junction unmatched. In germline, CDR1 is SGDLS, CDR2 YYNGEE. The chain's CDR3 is CASSVALAGSDTQYF. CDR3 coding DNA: TGTGCCAGCAGCGTAGCTCTAGCGGGGTCAGATACGCAGTATTTT.